What follows are 32 T cell receptor beta chains derived from one specimen sequenced in a study of cytomegalovirus exposure and HLA in healthy donors. Use of 60 Vbeta and 13 Jbeta primers characterized the PCR. Assay used: immunoSEQ multiplex PCR; TCRdb lists only in-frame clones, some missing. Of some 130,000 clones detected, 80% appear once; the ten largest clones hold approximately 2.1%. Sequenced: PBMCs. These receptors came from a man aged 30 to 39 in good health and CMV-seronegative.

This clone turned up a few times. J is TRBJ1-2 and V is TRBV12-1. TRBV12-1 is shown as a pseudogene. The CDR3 consists of 11 residues. CDR3 protein: CASSFGEPDTF. In nucleotides, the CDR3 is TGTGCCAGCAGCTTTGGGGAGCCGGACACCTTC.

V usage is TRBV5-4 and J usage is TRBJ2-7; TRBD1 might be the D (6 bases). The germline V and J ends were trimmed by 5 bases and 3 bases, with 18 bases remaining between them. Germline loops: CDR1 SGHNT, CDR2 YYREEE (reference sequence). The CDR3 is made up of 15 amino acids. Here the CDR3 DNA reads TGTGCCAGCAGACCTTCGGACAGATCCTACTACGAGCAGTACTTC. It codes for CASRPSDRSYYEQYF.

Only a few counts were recorded for this clone. The chain combines TRBV28 with TRBJ1-2, with D unresolved. Germline lookup yields CDR1 MDHEN and CDR2 SYDVKM. V dropped 5 bases and J dropped 8 bases, with 15 bases sitting between them. The CDR3 is 13 amino acids. The CDR3 DNA sequence: TGTGCCAGCAGTCTCGACAAGAGTACAGGCTACACCTTC. This gives the protein CASSLDKSTGYTF.

This chain uses TRBV28 with TRBJ2-1; the match to TRBD2 covers 7 bases. From germline, CDR1 is MDHEN and CDR2 SYDVKM. CDR3 size: 15 residues. With V trimmed by 4 bases and J by 9 bases, 12 bases remained unmatched. CDR3 nucleotide sequence: TGTGCCAGCAGTTCGAAAGGACTAGTGGTTAGTGAGCAGTTCTTC. Translated: CASSSKGLVVSEQFF.

This chain connects TRBV27 to TRBJ2-1; TRBD2 might be the D (8 bases). The CDR3 runs to 18 residues. Trimming stripped 6 bases from V and 4 bases from J, with 25 bases between. Germline loops: CDR1 MNHEY, CDR2 SMNVEV (reference sequence). CDR3 protein: CASSSWDSPAGVYNEQFF. The CDR3 DNA reads TGTGCCAGCAGCTCTTGGGACAGCCCAGCGGGAGTATACAATGAGCAGTTCTTC.

This clone was counted a few times. The rearrangement links TRBV5-1 to TRBJ1-1; 8 nucleotides agree with TRBD1. With V trimmed by 3 bases and J by 4 bases, 14 bases remained unmatched. Germline V gene sequence: CDR1 SGHRS, CDR2 YFSETQ. The CDR3 contains 17 residues. The CDR3 is CASSSIYHRGITTEAFF. For the CDR3, the DNA is TGCGCCAGCAGCTCGATATACCACAGGGGGATTACCACTGAAGCTTTCTTT.

This clone showed up just a few times. V is TRBV19 and J is TRBJ2-7; 10 nucleotides align to TRBD1. This CDR3 spans 15 amino acids. J was trimmed by 4 bases and V by 4 bases; bases with no gene match: 7. Germline V gene data show CDR1 as LNHDA and CDR2 as SQIVND (reference sequence). CDR3 sequence reads: CASSTGQGVVYEQYF. In DNA, the CDR3 is TGTGCCAGTAGTACCGGACAGGGGGTCGTTTACGAGCAGTACTTC.

This clone was counted once. An end of the junction does not agree with germline; a read error may underlie this. The gene calls are TRBV5-4 and TRBJ2-3; D may be TRBD2 (5 bases). CDR3 length: 16 amino acids. Germline assignment: CDR1 SGHNT and CDR2 YYREEE (reference sequence). CDR3 nucleotide sequence: TGCGCCAGCAGCCCCAGAGGGAGTAGTTTCGCAGATACGCAGTATTTT. Its translation: CASSPRGSSFADTQYF.

J is TRBJ1-2 and V is TRBV5-1; possible D gene TRBD1, 5 bases. Germline V CDR1 and CDR2: SGHRS, YFSETQ. Trimming took 0 bases from V and 3 from J, leaving 9 bases between them. This CDR3 is 14 amino acids long. This chain's CDR3 is CASSLDGRDYGYTF. DNA of the CDR3: TGCGCCAGCAGCTTGGATGGCAGGGACTATGGCTACACCTTC.

The chain uses TRBV6-1 and TRBJ2-7, with D perhaps matching TRBD2 (6 bases). CDR3 size: 13 residues. Germline V gene sequence: CDR1 MNHNS, CDR2 SASEGT. V gave up 6 bases and J gave up 4 bases, with 13 bases separating them. The CDR3 here is CASSPNSGYEQYF. The DNA for the CDR3 is TGTGCCAGCAGCCCCAATAGCGGATACGAGCAGTACTTC.

V gene TRBV9 combines with J gene TRBJ2-1; 9 nucleotides line up with TRBD1. Per the germline V gene, CDR1 is SGDLS and CDR2 is YYNGEE. The trim removed 4 bases at V and 4 bases at J, leaving 6 bases unmatched. This CDR3 has 15 amino acids. The CDR3 DNA reads TGTGCCAGCAGCATAGGACAGGGGCCTTACAATGAGCAGTTCTTC. Its protein is CASSIGQGPYNEQFF.

This chain links TRBV6-5 with TRBJ1-1; D is possibly TRBD1 (6 bases). The germline gives CDR1 MNHEY, CDR2 SVGAGI. Trimming removed 0 bases at V and 4 bases at J, with 15 bases between. The CDR3 runs 16 residues. DNA of the CDR3: TGTGCCAGCAGTTACTCTCAGGGGAGTCGATTCACTGAAGCTTTCTTT. It specifies CASSYSQGSRFTEAFF.

This chain joins TRBV10-3 and TRBJ2-1; D might be TRBD2 (6 bases). Germline V CDR1 and CDR2: ENHRY, SYGVKD. There are 18 residues in the CDR3. The V and J ends lost 5 bases and 4 bases respectively, with 24 bases between them. The CDR3 reads CAISPRASPGEAYNEQFF. The CDR3 DNA reads TGTGCCATCAGTCCCCGGGCGTCTCCGGGAGAGGCTTACAATGAGCAGTTCTTC.

The CDR3 loop reads CATSGRYNEQFF. DNA of the CDR3: TGTGCCACCTCTGGGCGTTACAATGAGCAGTTCTTC. The chain combines TRBV15 with TRBJ2-1; D is ambiguous. The CDR3 totals 12 residues. Germline V lookup: CDR1 LNHNV, CDR2 YYDKDF (reference sequence). Deletions cut 8 bases from V and 4 bases from J, with 9 bases between.

This chain joins TRBV6-6 and TRBJ2-5; 12 bases are shared with TRBD2. The CDR3 length is 15 residues. Trimming cost V 4 bases and J 5 bases; bases outside gene matches: 5. Germline V gene sequence: CDR1 MNHNY, CDR2 SVGAGI (reference sequence). The chain's CDR3 is CASSLTSGSSETQYF. The CDR3 nucleotides are TGTGCCAGCAGTTTGACTAGCGGGAGCTCGGAGACCCAGTACTTC.

The chain carries TRBV10-1 and TRBJ2-7; D unresolved. CDR1 and CDR2 (germline): WNHNN, SYGVQD (reference sequence). Trimming shortened V by 0 bases and J by 4 bases, and 4 bases separated the two germline ends. The CDR3 has 12 amino acids. CDR3 region: CASSESFYEQYF. DNA for the CDR3: TGCGCCAGCAGTGAGTCCTTTTACGAGCAGTACTTC.

The V gene is TRBV15, the J gene TRBJ2-5, with 10 bases fitting TRBD2. Germline V gene data show CDR1 as LNHNV and CDR2 as YYDKDF (reference sequence). Unmatched junction bases numbered 9, after V lost 0 bases and J lost 5 bases. The CDR3 covers 17 residues. CDR3: CATSRDSLAGALETQYF. The DNA for the CDR3 is TGTGCCACCAGCAGAGATTCCCTAGCGGGAGCACTCGAGACCCAGTACTTC. The full variable domain, its missing parts supplied by reference TRBV15 and TRBJ2-5, is DAMVIQNPRYQVTQFGKPVTLSCSQTLNHNVMYWYQQKSSQAPKLLFHYYDKDFNNEADTPDNFQSRRPNTSFCFLDIRSPGLGDTAMYLCATSRDSLAGALETQYFGPGTRLLVL.

J is TRBJ1-1 and V is TRBV6-5; D call uncertain. CDR3 size: 13 residues. Trimming cost V 0 bases and J 4 bases, with 6 bases left between them. In germline, CDR1 is MNHEY, CDR2 SVGAGI. The CDR3, as DNA: TGTGCCAGCAGTTACTCGGGCTCCACTGAAGCTTTCTTT. Its translation: CASSYSGSTEAFF.

This CDR3 is CASSFVAGPYEQYF. The DNA for the CDR3 is TGTGCCAGCAGCTTTGTAGCGGGACCATACGAGCAGTACTTC. V gene TRBV5-4 combines with J gene TRBJ2-7, with 8 positions matching TRBD2. The CDR3 is made up of 14 amino acids. Germline values: CDR1 SGHNT, CDR2 YYREEE (reference sequence). V dropped 2 bases and J dropped 4; count of bases not matched to a gene: 5.

The CDR3, as DNA: TGTGCCATCCGGACAGGGGTAAATGAAAAACTGTTTTTT. Its protein product is CAIRTGVNEKLFF. This sequence joins TRBV7-9 and TRBJ1-4; 9 nucleotides match TRBD1. Germline V gives CDR1 SEHNR, CDR2 FQNEAQ (reference sequence). V shed 10 bases and J 5 bases; nucleotides not matched to a gene: 5. The length of the CDR3 is 13 residues.

The chain combines TRBV7-8 with TRBJ2-3; a weak D match, TRBD2 (6 bases). Per germline, CDR1 SGHVS and CDR2 FQNEAQ. The V gene lost 2 bases and the J gene lost 0 bases, with 15 bases spanning the gap. This CDR3 is 17 amino acids long. Written as DNA, the CDR3 is TGTGCCAGCAGCTTAACCGTAGCGGTAATTAGCACAGATACGCAGTATTTT. Encoded protein: CASSLTVAVISTDTQYF.

The chain is built from TRBV14 and TRBJ1-2; 9 nucleotides align to TRBD1. The V segment lost 1 base and the J segment 8 bases; nucleotides outside the gene matches: 2. The germline CDR1 and CDR2 sequences are SGHDN and FVKESK. This CDR3 has 13 residues. CDR3 protein: CASSQVTGGGYTF. CDR3 in DNA: TGTGCCAGCAGCCAAGTAACAGGGGGCGGCTACACCTTC.

The chain recombines TRBV7-9 with TRBJ1-1, with TRBD1 matching over 7 bases. This CDR3 is built from 14 residues. Germline assignment: CDR1 SEHNR and CDR2 FQNEAQ (reference sequence). The junction had 10 bases not matched to a gene; V was cut back by 4 bases and J by 8 bases. CDR3 sequence: CASSSQTGLEEAFF. The CDR3, as DNA: TGTGCCAGCAGCTCCCAGACAGGGTTGGAAGAAGCTTTCTTT.

This chain uses TRBV30 with TRBJ1-4; the D is unclear. The ends were cut back, 7 bases at V and 10 bases at J, with 19 bases in the middle. CDR3 length: 13 residues. The germline CDR1 and CDR2 sequences are GTSNPN and SVGIG (reference sequence). CDR3 region: CAYRGEEGRKLFF. For the CDR3, the DNA is TGTGCCTACCGAGGAGAAGAGGGTCGAAAACTGTTTTTT.

As concerns this clone: This CDR3 is also generated by other DNA sequences in the sample. The chain combines TRBV5-4 with TRBJ1-4; D is undetermined. V was pared by 0 bases and J by 15 bases, with 15 bases between. The CDR3 is 13 residues long. Germline CDR1 SGHNT, CDR2 YYREEE (reference sequence). The CDR3 spells CASSLASGGLVFF. The CDR3 nucleotides are TGTGCCAGCAGCTTGGCCTCGGGAGGGTTAGTGTTTTTT.

This clone occurred once. The chain employs TRBV30 and TRBJ1-2, with 7 bases that match TRBD1. Germline V gene data show CDR1 as GTSNPN and CDR2 as SVGIG (reference sequence). J gave up 8 bases and V 0 bases, and 6 bases lay outside the gene matches. This CDR3 is built from 13 residues. CDR3 coding DNA: TGTGCCTGGAGTGTAGAGGGGGCGAGAGGCTACACCTTC. Protein sequence: CAWSVEGARGYTF.

The CDR3 sequence is CASSVGLAGSNEQFF. CDR3 nucleotides: TGTGCCAGCAGCGTAGGACTAGCGGGAAGCAATGAGCAGTTCTTC. The V call is TRBV9, the J call TRBJ2-1; TRBD2 matches 11 bases. The CDR3 length is 15 residues. The germline V gene encodes CDR1 SGDLS and CDR2 YYNGEE. J was trimmed by 6 bases and V by 0 bases; bases with no gene match: 2.

This chain connects TRBV6-1 to TRBJ2-1; 11 bases agree with TRBD2. The V segment lost 7 bases and the J segment 7 bases; nucleotides outside the gene matches: 9. The CDR3 consists of 15 residues. CDR1 and CDR2 (germline): MNHNS, SASEGT. The CDR3: CASILAGVVKNEQFF. CDR3 DNA: TGTGCCAGCATACTAGCGGGAGTCGTTAAGAATGAGCAGTTCTTC.

The chain is built from TRBV28 and TRBJ1-2; D may be TRBD1 (5 bases). This CDR3 comprises 15 residues. Germline loops: CDR1 MDHEN, CDR2 SYDVKM. The ends were cut back, 2 bases at V and 6 bases at J, with 16 bases in the middle. CDR3 in DNA: TGTGCCAGCAGTTTAGCTAAGTCAGGGTTCAATGGCTACACCTTC. Its translation: CASSLAKSGFNGYTF.

The J gene is TRBJ2-5, the V gene TRBV18; 8 bases agree with TRBD1. The length of the CDR3 is 13 residues. In germline, CDR1 is KGHSH, CDR2 LQKENI. The V segment lost 5 bases and the J segment 7 bases; nucleotides outside the gene matches: 6. The CDR3 sequence: CASSADREGTQYF. The CDR3 bases are TGTGCCAGCTCAGCGGACAGGGAAGGGACCCAGTACTTC.

Comment on this clone: A read error may account for a junction end that differs from germline. This sequence joins TRBV7-9 and TRBJ2-3; 12 bases line up with TRBD2. This CDR3 is 15 amino acids long. Germline V gene lookup returns CDR1 SEHNR and CDR2 FQNEAQ (reference sequence). The CDR3 region is CSSSFRLAGENTQYF. The CDR3 DNA follows: TGTTCCAGCAGCTTTAGACTAGCGGGAGAAAATACGCAGTATTTT.

As regards this clone: The junction differs from germline at one of its ends, possibly a read error. The CDR3 here is CTSSPNRPGNEKLFF. The CDR3 bases are TGCACCAGCAGCCCCAACAGACCAGGGAATGAAAAACTGTTTTTT. The chain employs TRBV5-1 and TRBJ1-4; D is perhaps TRBD1 (5 bases). Per the germline V gene, CDR1 is SGHRS and CDR2 is YFSETQ. The length of the CDR3 is 15 residues.